The T cell receptor beta chain described here comes from a study of T cell repertoires in cytomegalovirus infection. This clonotype was seen many times. CDR1 and CDR2 from the germline V gene are KGHDR and SFDVKD. The CDR3 spans 16 residues. Unmatched junction bases numbered 12, after V lost 9 bases and J lost 3 bases. TCRdb re-analysed the reads in MiXCR, keeping a single row per CDR3 protein. The data show around 230,000 distinct CDR3 sequences, around 6.6% seen once. The clonotype originates from a human donor in good health (CMV status not recorded). Some clones in this sample may be carry-over from other donors' samples. The sample comprised PBMCs. The chain carries TRBV24-1 and TRBJ2-2; the match to TRBD1 covers 7 bases. This chain's CDR3 is CATHPGAGGYTGELFF. For the CDR3, the DNA is TGTGCCACCCACCCCGGGGCAGGGGGTTACACCGGGGAGCTGTTTTTT.